This TCR beta chain was observed in a study of T cell responses to AZD1222 COVID-19 vaccine. Turning to this clone: Its antigen is still unknown.

Whole-study findings and limits: Most donors were white British and more were female, and clonal diversity was possibly underestimated. Unmutated regions of variants are reportedly targeted by nearly half of spike-specific TCRs. Sampling that yielded the repertoires occurred only after the peak T cell response. The study found Spike-specific TCR breadth and depth rose after two AZD1222 doses.

This CDR3 region has 15 residues. The V gene end was trimmed by 5 bases and the J gene end by 2 bases; junction bases not matched to a gene: 7. Germline lookup yields CDR1 SGHRS and CDR2 YFSETQ. The repertoire was sequenced with immunoSEQ multiplex PCR; TCRdb's copy has only in-frame clones and lacks some. The data contain roughly 120,000 clones, 88% of them singletons. The sequencing here drew on peripheral blood, taken on day 0 of MenACWY control vaccination. The origin of this receptor is an adult in good health. The rearrangement links TRBV5-1 to TRBJ2-5; 9 bases align to TRBD1. CDR3 DNA: TGCGCCAGCAGGGTACAGGGGGCGTGGCAAGAGACCCAGTACTTC. It encodes CASRVQGAWQETQYF.